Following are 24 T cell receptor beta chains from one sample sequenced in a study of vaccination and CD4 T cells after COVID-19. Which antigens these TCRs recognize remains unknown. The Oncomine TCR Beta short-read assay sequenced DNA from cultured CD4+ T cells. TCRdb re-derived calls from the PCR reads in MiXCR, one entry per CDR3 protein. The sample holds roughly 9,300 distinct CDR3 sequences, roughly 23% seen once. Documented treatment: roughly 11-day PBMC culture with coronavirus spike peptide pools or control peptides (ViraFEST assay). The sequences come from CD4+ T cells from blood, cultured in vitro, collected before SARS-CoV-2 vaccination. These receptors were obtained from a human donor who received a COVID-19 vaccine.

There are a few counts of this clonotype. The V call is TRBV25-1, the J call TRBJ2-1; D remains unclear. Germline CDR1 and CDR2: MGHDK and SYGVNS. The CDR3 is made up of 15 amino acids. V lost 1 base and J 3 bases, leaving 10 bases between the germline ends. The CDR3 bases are TGTGCCAGCAGTGAATCTGGAAGAAACTACAATGAGCAGTTCTTC. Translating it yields CASSESGRNYNEQFF.

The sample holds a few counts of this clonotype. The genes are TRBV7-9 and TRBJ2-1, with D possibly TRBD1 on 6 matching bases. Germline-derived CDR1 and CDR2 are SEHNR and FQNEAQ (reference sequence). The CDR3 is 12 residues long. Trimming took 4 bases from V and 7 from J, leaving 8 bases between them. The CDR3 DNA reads TGTGCCAGCAGCTCAGGACAGAATGAGCAGTTCTTC. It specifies CASSSGQNEQFF.

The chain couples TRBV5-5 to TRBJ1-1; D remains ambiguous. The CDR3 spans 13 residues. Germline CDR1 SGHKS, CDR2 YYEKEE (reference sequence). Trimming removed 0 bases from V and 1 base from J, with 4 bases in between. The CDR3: CASSLAGNTEAFF. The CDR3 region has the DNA TGTGCCAGCAGCTTGGCAGGGAACACTGAAGCTTTCTTT.

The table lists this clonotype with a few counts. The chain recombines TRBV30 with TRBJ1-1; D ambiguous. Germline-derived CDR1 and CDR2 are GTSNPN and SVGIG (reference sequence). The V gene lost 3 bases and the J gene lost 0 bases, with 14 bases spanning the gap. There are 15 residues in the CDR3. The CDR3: CAWSLQGRVNTEAFF. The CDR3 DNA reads TGTGCCTGGAGCTTACAAGGTCGGGTGAACACTGAAGCTTTCTTT. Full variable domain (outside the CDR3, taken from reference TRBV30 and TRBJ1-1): SQTIHQWPATLVQPVGSPLSLECTVEGTSNPNLYWYRQAAGRGLQLLFYSVGIGQISSEVPQNLSASRPQDRQFILSSKKLLLSDSGFYLCAWSLQGRVNTEAFFGQGTRLTVV.

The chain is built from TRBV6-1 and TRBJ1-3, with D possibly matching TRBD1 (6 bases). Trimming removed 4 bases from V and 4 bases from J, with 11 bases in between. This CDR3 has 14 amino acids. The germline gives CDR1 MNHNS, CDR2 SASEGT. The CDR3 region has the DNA TGTGCCAGCAGTGCAGACAGGTTGGGAAACACCATATATTTT. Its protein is CASSADRLGNTIYF.

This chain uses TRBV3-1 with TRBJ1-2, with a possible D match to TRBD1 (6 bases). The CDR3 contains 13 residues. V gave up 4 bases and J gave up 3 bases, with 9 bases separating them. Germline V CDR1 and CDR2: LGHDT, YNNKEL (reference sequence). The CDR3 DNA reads TGTGCCAGCAGCCCCCAGGGGCACTATGGCTACACCTTC. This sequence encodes CASSPQGHYGYTF.

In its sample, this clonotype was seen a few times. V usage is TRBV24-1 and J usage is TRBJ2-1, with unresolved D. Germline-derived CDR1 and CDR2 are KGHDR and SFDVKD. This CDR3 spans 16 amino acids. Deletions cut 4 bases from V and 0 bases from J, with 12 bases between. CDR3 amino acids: CATSDHDRGSYNEQFF. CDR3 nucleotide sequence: TGTGCCACCAGTGACCATGACCGAGGCTCCTACAATGAGCAGTTCTTC.

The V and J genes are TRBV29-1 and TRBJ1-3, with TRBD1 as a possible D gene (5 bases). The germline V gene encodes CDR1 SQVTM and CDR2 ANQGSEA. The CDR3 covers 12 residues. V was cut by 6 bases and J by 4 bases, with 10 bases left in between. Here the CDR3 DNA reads TGCAGCGTACGGGACTCGGGAAACACCATATATTTT. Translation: CSVRDSGNTIYF.

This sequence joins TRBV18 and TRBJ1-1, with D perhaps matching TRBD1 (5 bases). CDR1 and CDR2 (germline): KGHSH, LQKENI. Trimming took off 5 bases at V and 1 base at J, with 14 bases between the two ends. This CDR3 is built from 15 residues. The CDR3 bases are TGTGCCAGCTCAAACAAAGCGGGGGGGAACACTGAAGCTTTCTTT. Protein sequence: CASSNKAGGNTEAFF.

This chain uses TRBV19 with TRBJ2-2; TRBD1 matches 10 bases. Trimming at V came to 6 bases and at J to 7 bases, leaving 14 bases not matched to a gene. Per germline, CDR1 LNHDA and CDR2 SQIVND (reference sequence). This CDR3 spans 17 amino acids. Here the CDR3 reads CASSPETGGGVGGELFF. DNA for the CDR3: TGTGCCAGTAGCCCAGAGACAGGGGGCGGTGTTGGCGGGGAGCTGTTTTTT.

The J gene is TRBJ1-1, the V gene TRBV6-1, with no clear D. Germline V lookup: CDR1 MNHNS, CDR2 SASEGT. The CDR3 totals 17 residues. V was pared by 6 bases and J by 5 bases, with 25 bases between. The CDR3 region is CASRREGMRIFGTEAFF. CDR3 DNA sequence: TGTGCCAGCAGACGTGAGGGTATGAGGATTTTCGGGACTGAAGCTTTCTTT.

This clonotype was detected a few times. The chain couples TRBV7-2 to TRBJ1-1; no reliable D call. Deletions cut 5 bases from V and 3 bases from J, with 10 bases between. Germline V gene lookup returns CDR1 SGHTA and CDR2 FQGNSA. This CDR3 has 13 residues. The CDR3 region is CASSGKIDTEAFF. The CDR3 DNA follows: TGTGCCAGCAGCGGCAAGATAGACACTGAAGCTTTCTTT.

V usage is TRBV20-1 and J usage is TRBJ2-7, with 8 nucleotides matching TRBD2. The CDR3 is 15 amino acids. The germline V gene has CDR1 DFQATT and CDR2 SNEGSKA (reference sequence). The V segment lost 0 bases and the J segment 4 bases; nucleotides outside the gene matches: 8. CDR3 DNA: TGCAGTGCTAGAGATATGCGCGGGGGGAAATACGAGCAGTACTTC. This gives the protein CSARDMRGGKYEQYF.

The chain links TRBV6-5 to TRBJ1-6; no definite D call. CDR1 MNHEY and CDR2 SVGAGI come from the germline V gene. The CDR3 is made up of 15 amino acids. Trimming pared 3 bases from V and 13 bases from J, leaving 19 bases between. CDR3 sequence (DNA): TGTGCCAGCAGTTATGAAGTGCCCGGGGTATCCCCCCTCCACTTT. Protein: CASSYEVPGVSPLHF.

The CDR3 loop is CASSPVSDDGYTF. The CDR3 nucleotides read TGTGCCAGCTCACCAGTCTCGGATGATGGCTACACCTTC. V and J are TRBV18 and TRBJ1-2; D gene uncertain. This CDR3 comprises 13 residues. Deletions cut 2 bases from V and 6 bases from J, with 10 bases between. The germline V gene encodes CDR1 KGHSH and CDR2 LQKENI. The full variable domain, rest sourced from reference TRBV18 and TRBJ1-2, is NAGVMQNPRHLVRRRGQEARLRCSPMKGHSHVYWYRQLPEEGLKFMVYLQKENIIDESGMPKERFSAEFPKEGPSILRIQQVVRGDSAAYFCASSPVSDDGYTFGSGTRLTVV.

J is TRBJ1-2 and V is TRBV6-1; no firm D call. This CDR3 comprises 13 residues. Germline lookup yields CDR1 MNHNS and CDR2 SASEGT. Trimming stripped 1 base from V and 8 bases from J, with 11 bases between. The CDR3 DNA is TGTGCCAGCAGTGAAGGGGAATTAGGCGGCTACACCTTC. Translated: CASSEGELGGYTF.

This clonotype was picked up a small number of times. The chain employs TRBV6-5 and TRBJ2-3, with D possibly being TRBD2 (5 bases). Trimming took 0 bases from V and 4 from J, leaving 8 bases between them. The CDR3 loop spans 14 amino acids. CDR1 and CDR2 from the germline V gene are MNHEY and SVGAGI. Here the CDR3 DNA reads TGTGCCAGCAGTTACTCAACTAGATCAGATACGCAGTATTTT. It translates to CASSYSTRSDTQYF.

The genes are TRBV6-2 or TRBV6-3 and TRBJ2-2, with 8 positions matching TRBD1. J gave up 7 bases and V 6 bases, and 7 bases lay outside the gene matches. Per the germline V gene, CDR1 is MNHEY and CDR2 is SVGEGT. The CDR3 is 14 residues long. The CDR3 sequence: CASRETGVGGELFF. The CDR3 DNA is TGTGCCAGCAGAGAGACAGGGGTGGGCGGGGAGCTGTTTTTT.

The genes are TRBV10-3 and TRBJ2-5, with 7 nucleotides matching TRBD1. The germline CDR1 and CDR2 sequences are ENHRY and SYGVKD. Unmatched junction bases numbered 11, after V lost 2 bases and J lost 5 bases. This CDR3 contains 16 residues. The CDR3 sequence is CAISEIGGEVGETQYF. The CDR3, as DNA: TGTGCCATCAGTGAGATAGGGGGCGAGGTCGGGGAGACCCAGTACTTC.

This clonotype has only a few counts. The CDR3 nucleotides are TGTGCCTGGACCTCAGGGGGAAATCAGCCCCAGCATTTT. It encodes CAWTSGGNQPQHF. V and J are TRBV30 and TRBJ1-5; 7 positions agree with TRBD1. Germline assignment: CDR1 GTSNPN and CDR2 SVGIG (reference sequence). The CDR3 loop spans 13 amino acids. The trim removed 4 bases at V and 4 bases at J, leaving 4 bases unmatched.

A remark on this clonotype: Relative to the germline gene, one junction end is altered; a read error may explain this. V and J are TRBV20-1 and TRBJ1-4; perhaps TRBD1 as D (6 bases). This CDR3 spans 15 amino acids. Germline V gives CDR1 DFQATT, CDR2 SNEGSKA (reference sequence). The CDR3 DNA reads TGCGGTGCTGGGCGGGACACCCGCGGACATGAAAAACTGTTTTTT. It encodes CGAGRDTRGHEKLFF.

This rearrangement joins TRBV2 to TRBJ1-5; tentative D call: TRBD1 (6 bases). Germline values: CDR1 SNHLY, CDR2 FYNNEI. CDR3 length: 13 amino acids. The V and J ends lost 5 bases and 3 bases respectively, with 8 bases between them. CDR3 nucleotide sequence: TGTGCCAGCAGTCGGGACAACAATCAGCCCCAGCATTTT. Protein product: CASSRDNNQPQHF.

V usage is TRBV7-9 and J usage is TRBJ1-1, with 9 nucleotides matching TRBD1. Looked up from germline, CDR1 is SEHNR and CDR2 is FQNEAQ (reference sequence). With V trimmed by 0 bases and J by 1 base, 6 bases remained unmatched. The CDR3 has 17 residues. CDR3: CASSLAGTGKGNTEAFF. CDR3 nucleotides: TGTGCCAGCAGCTTAGCCGGGACAGGGAAAGGGAACACTGAAGCTTTCTTT.

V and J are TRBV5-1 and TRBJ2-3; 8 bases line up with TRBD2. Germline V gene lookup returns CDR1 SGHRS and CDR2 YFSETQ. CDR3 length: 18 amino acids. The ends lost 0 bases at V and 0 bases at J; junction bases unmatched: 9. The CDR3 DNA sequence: TGCGCCAGCAGCTTGGAGGCGGGGGGCCAACTAAGCACAGATACGCAGTATTTT. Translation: CASSLEAGGQLSTDTQYF.